The rows below give T cell receptor beta chains drawn from one sample of a study of early T cells in non-severe SARS-CoV-2 infection. TCRdb used MiXCR to reprocess the 5' RACE reads, holding one entry per CDR3 protein. The repertoire holds about 90,000 distinct CDR3 sequences, with more than 10% as singletons. Sequenced here: whole blood, sampled at baseline. The source of these receptors is an adult who was a healthcare worker with PCR-confirmed SARS-CoV-2 infection or an uninfected control (not recorded which). The CDR3 runs from the conserved cysteine through the conserved F or W. D genes are given only for firm matches. Not all rows give a size; the values are once, few, many and, for expanded clones, a class.

v_gene	j_gene	abundance	d_gene	CDR3aa	CDR3nt
TRBV12-3/TRBV12-4	TRBJ1-6	many	TRBD1	CASSTGQGGSSPLHF	TGTGCCAGCAGTACGGGACAGGGGGGAAGTTCACCCCTCCACTTT
TRBV30	TRBJ2-3	few	TRBD2	CAWSLGTGLAGRQGDTQYF	TGTGCCTGGAGTTTAGGGACGGGACTAGCGGGCCGGCAGGGAGATACGCAGTATTTT
TRBV19	TRBJ2-3	many	TRBD1	CASSARTGTDTQYF	TGTGCCAGTAGTGCGCGGACAGGGACAGATACGCAGTATTTT
TRBV5-6	TRBJ1-1	few	TRBD1	CASSSRDRVPEAFF	TGTGCCAGCAGCTCCCGGGACAGGGTGCCTGAAGCTTTCTTT
TRBV30	TRBJ1-2	NA	NA	CAWRRARGVSYGYTF	TGTGCCTGGAGACGCGCCAGGGGTGTAAGCTATGGCTACACCTTC
TRBV30	TRBJ1-1	few	NA	CASSGNEAFF	TGTGCCTCCTCGGGTAATGAAGCTTTCTTT
TRBV18	TRBJ1-2	many	TRBD1	CASSPPSRGTGEYTF	TGTGCCAGCTCACCCCCTTCCCGGGGGACAGGAGAATACACCTTC
TRBV20-1	TRBJ1-4	many	NA	CSARKAENEKLFF	TGCAGTGCTAGAAAGGCGGAAAATGAAAAACTGTTTTTT
TRBV5-1	TRBJ2-3	NA	NA	CASSMVPGATDTQYF	TGCGCCAGCAGCATGGTCCCGGGGGCCACAGATACGCAGTATTTT
TRBV2	TRBJ2-1	many	NA	CASSERSTDFNNEQFF	TGTGCCAGCAGTGAAAGGTCGACAGACTTCAACAATGAGCAGTTCTTC
TRBV12-3/TRBV12-4	TRBJ2-5	NA	NA	CASSPQRTAQETQYF	TGTGCCAGCAGTCCACAGAGGACGGCTCAAGAGACCCAGTACTTC
TRBV2	TRBJ2-3	many	TRBD2	CASSPPGLVSPTQYF	TGTGCCAGCAGCCCACCGGGACTAGTATCACCTACGCAGTATTTT
TRBV6-2/TRBV6-3	TRBJ1-6	few	NA	CASTLGGYSPLHF	TGTGCCAGCACTCTAGGCGGATATTCACCCCTCCACTTT
TRBV28	TRBJ2-2	NA	NA	CASSLLGRGNTGELFF	TGTGCCAGCAGTTTACTGGGCAGGGGAAACACCGGGGAGCTGTTTTTT
TRBV10-3	TRBJ1-1	NA	TRBD1	CAISVTGMGTEAFF	TGTGCCATCAGTGTGACAGGGATGGGGACTGAAGCTTTCTTT
TRBV6-6	TRBJ1-2	NA	NA	CASSYSSGGHGYTF	TGTGCCAGCAGTTACTCGAGCGGGGGCCATGGCTACACCTTC
TRBV6-2/TRBV6-3	TRBJ1-5	NA	NA	CASSPGSGVGNQPQHF	TGTGCCAGCAGCCCGGGGTCGGGAGTGGGCAATCAGCCCCAGCATTTT
TRBV18	TRBJ1-5	few	TRBD1	CASSPGQAALGAQHF	TGTGCCAGCTCACCCGGACAGGCGGCCCTCGGTGCCCAGCATTTT
TRBV5-4	TRBJ2-1	NA	NA	CASRRSEGHEQFF	TGTGCCAGCCGTCGTAGTGAGGGCCATGAGCAGTTCTTC
TRBV28	TRBJ2-6	NA	NA	CASSFPLGLGANVLTF	TGTGCCAGCAGTTTCCCTTTGGGGCTTGGGGCCAACGTCCTGACTTTC
TRBV7-3	TRBJ1-1	NA	NA	CASSLLAASDTEAFF	TGTGCCAGCAGCTTATTGGCCGCCTCGGACACTGAAGCTTTCTTT
TRBV5-1	TRBJ2-7	few	NA	CASSWPGTYEQYF	TGCGCCAGCAGCTGGCCGGGGACCTACGAGCAGTACTTC
TRBV12-3/TRBV12-4	TRBJ2-5	few	NA	CASSLNRRQETQYF	TGTGCCAGCAGTTTAAACAGGCGCCAAGAGACCCAGTACTTC
TRBV2	TRBJ2-1	few	NA	CASTEWGSSYNEQFF	TGTGCCAGCACAGAATGGGGAAGCTCCTACAATGAGCAGTTCTTC
TRBV12-3/TRBV12-4	TRBJ1-5	NA	NA	CASSPMGGYNQPQHF	TGTGCCAGCAGCCCTATGGGGGGCTACAATCAGCCCCAGCATTTT
TRBV29-1	TRBJ2-5	NA	NA	CSVIGRLQETQYF	TGCAGCGTTATCGGGCGGCTCCAAGAGACCCAGTACTTC
TRBV20-1	TRBJ2-1	NA	TRBD2	CSAELLAGGYSAYNEQFF	TGCAGTGCCGAACTACTAGCGGGGGGCTATAGTGCCTACAATGAGCAGTTCTTC